Listed here is a single T cell receptor (beta chain). This clone was seen only a few times. Its antigen specificity is not known. Base-call qualities are not available, and no considerably larger clone is one nucleotide away. The source of the sample is a study of cytomegalovirus exposure and HLA in healthy donors (dated by TCRdb to about 2017). About the full investigation: According to an earlier analysis of around 600 of the donors, about 179 million T cells yielded 95 million to 140 million unique TCR beta sequences and about 300 Gb of sequence data. Class I and class II HLA loci were covered by the typing at four-digit resolution. Every discovery cohort repertoire had been produced on one sequencing platform. Roughly five DR-DQ haplotypes were handled as single units for association and clustering, since linkage in the cohort was strong. In an earlier analysis of roughly 580 of the donors, high-throughput TCR beta sequencing was used to judge whether each TCR beta V gene segment behaved as functional or pseudogenic. To study patterns of TCR occurrence, a later analysis re-analyzed previously published TCR beta repertoires from 550 to 800 donors and added high-resolution HLA genotyping. The number of donors typed differed by locus, with 629-630 for A, B, C, DRB1 and DQB1, around 560 for DQA1, approximately 580 for DPA1, and some 470 for DPB1. Rather than drawing on any new phenotypic data, the later analysis identified candidate immune exposures from TCR beta sequences and the way those sequences occurred across donors. The aim of the study was to test whether cataloging public T cell receptors could identify signatures of past pathogen exposure. Donor age, sex, ethnicity and CMV serostatus were compiled together with the repertoire data. The T cell repertoires of about 700 subjects were profiled by immunosequencing and related to cytomegalovirus serostatus. To predict cytomegalovirus infection status, the study brought together high-throughput TCR immunosequencing, statistical association of individual TCRs with disease status, and machine learning. Among several hundred genotyped donors of the cohort, an average of roughly 230,000 unique TCR beta nucleotide sequences was sequenced per donor, of which about 19% were non-productive. Along with the roughly 700-subject first cohort, a separate validation cohort of over a hundred different subjects was used. Roughly 310 gigabases of sequencing data and roughly 90 million unique TCR sequences were included in an early release covering about 620 HLA-typed donors. In a later genetic analysis, genome-wide SNP genotypes for about three fifths of the roughly 670 donors were used, and that subset was treated as a discovery cohort. Of the roughly 410 genotyped donors, 81% were placed in the genetic ancestry cluster associated with self-reported Caucasian donors. Overall study results and their limits: Across donors, most TCR sequences were observed very rarely, whereas some public TCRs were present in many individuals. The classifier was reported to diagnose cytomegalovirus status with high specificity and sensitivity in both the original and validation cohorts. Some IMGT-functional V segments, including TRBV6-2 and TRBV6-3, could not be told apart with the 87-base-pair reads, so those segments were excluded. According to a later analysis, parvovirus B19, influenza, CMV and Epstein-Barr virus appeared linked to several top co-occurrence clusters. A few of the identified cytomegalovirus-associated TCR beta chains were confirmed in vitro to be specific for cytomegalovirus antigens. V-gene and J-gene trimming of TCR beta chains was associated with a missense DCLRE1C variant in a later genetic analysis, and the association was replicated in an independent cohort. Compared with equally common non-associated chains, HLA-associated TCR beta chains in a later analysis were more clonally expanded and had lower generation probabilities. Immune exposure information for the cohort was limited to CMV serostatus. Presence/absence analyses assumed roughly uniform sequencing depth across donors, an assumption that may not hold. The authors suggested that the approach could potentially be extended to other disease states and immunological phenotypes. This cohort had only TCR beta chains sequenced, and the lack of alpha or paired-chain data limited which features could be detected. Assigning TCR associations to individual alleles was difficult when HLA alleles, especially DR and DQ, strongly co-occurred. Correlated functional status among segregating V segments might be attributable to linkage disequilibrium, but an unknown experimental factor could not be ruled out. In a later analysis, the rate of TCR association differed among HLA loci, with DRB1 alleles having the most associated TCRs and HLA-C alleles having the fewest. In an earlier analysis of 450 to 750 of the donors, most TCR beta V segments appeared in productive rearrangements about 87% or about 30% of the time, broadly matching IMGT annotations. A cluster of highly shared sequence variants was judged likely to be a technical artifact of the sequencing pipeline. A total of roughly 160 TCR beta chains were listed by the study as associated with cytomegalovirus. According to a later analysis, most CMV-associated TCR beta chains appeared to be HLA-restricted, and the HLA associations seemed to be driven largely by CMV exposure. Because counts were too low, around 18 rarely observed V segments, including chromosome 9 orphons, were left out of the earlier analysis of over 550 of the donors. A further reported finding was that TCR beta sequences accurately predicted the HLA-A and HLA-B alleles for most subjects in the first cohort. According to a later genetic analysis, donors in an Asian-associated ancestry cluster had fewer N-insertions in productive TCRs than the approximately 690-donor mean. Specific HLA alleles were associated with 15,000 to 20,000 TCR beta sequences at a false discovery rate of 0.05 in a later analysis. Because HLA typing was unavailable for some donors at each locus, only the typed subset was used in association tests.

In total, over 600 healthy bone marrow donors made up the cohort. At the time of sampling, all cohort members were nominally healthy, though unrecorded immune exposures were likely present. The donor was CMV seronegative and belonged to the group of roughly 330 seronegative cohort members. Every donor gave a peripheral blood sample, and the peripheral blood mononuclear cells from that sample were used for TCR beta sequencing. The Qiagen DNeasy Blood Extraction Kit was used to extract genomic DNA from the blood cell samples. Receptor libraries were prepared by the immunoSEQ multiplex PCR assay. The multiplex PCR relied on a mix of 60 forward primers for TCR Vbeta segments and 13 reverse primers for TCR Jbeta segments. Amplification of the CDR3 region of rearranged TCR beta genes was performed with a multiplex PCR assay on genomic DNA. The amplified TCR beta libraries were sequenced on the Illumina HiSeq System as 87-base-pair reads. In the original analysis: In a later analysis, tens of millions of unique TCR beta chains were counted across the 690 or so repertoires, and approximately 11 million of these chains were shared by at least two donors. A nearest-neighbor algorithm error-corrected the raw reads and collapsed the reads into unique sequences, merging closely related sequences to remove PCR and sequencing errors. CDR3 sequences were aligned to IMGT reference sequences to assign V, D and J gene segments. For a sequence to be retained, a match of at least six nucleotides to both a V gene segment and a J gene segment was required. Rearrangements were classified as productive when the CDR3 lacked stop codons and remained in frame with V and J, and all other rearrangements were classified as non-productive. Following IMGT convention, CDR3 was defined as the stretch from the second conserved V-encoded cysteine to the conserved J-encoded phenylalanine. In an earlier analysis of 587 of the donors, sequences lacking an unambiguous match to a single V gene segment were excluded. An earlier analysis of about 590 of the donors classified V segments as functional when productive rearrangements were above 56.7% and as segregating when the standard deviation between donors was above 5%. A statistical classification framework was built for diagnosing cytomegalovirus status from the catalog of TCR beta chain sequences. In a later analysis, TCR nucleotide sequences were compared against IMGT/GENE-DB human TR gene sequences so that V and J genes could be assigned. A later analysis assigned CDR3 sequences and most-parsimonious VDJ recombination scenarios with the TCRdist pipeline. In a later analysis, each TCR beta chain was defined by its CDR3 amino acid sequence together with its V-gene family, and reads without a unique V-gene family were excluded. A later analysis removed 592 highly shared, low-generation-probability nucleotide sequences to deal with suspected cross-contamination and a sequencing artifact. A later analysis calculated a clonal expansion index for each public chain from normalized within-repertoire ranks of inferred template counts. In a later analysis, generation probabilities were computed using a VDJ recombination model fitted to out-of-frame rearrangements, and the results were checked against IGoR. In a later analysis, hypergeometric tests were used to score TCR-TCR, TCR-HLA and TCR-CMV co-occurrence, with a repertoire-size bias correction applied to TCR pairs. In a later analysis, false discovery rates were estimated by permuting HLA or CMV assignments 20 times. A later analysis grouped co-occurring TCRs with DBSCAN, adding TCRdist sequence similarity when clustering within HLA-allele-positive subsets. Repertoires with fewer than 30,000 or more than 120,000 public chains were left out of co-occurrence clustering, as were several repertoires with anomalous nucleotide sharing. Entries here come from immuneACCESS through TCRdb and include only in-frame sequences with V and J called. Some clones fail to appear in such tables; in the studies checked, an unresolved V gene covers under half of the shortfall, and the cause of the remainder is unknown. For V, J and clone size, that table is used; D and trimming come from the DNA. The sample table shows some 130,000 clones, and 79% are seen once. The ten largest clones capture about 1% of the sample.

CDR1 and CDR2 are read off the germline V gene as SGHRS and YFSETQ. The CDR3, cysteine through phenylalanine, is 12 amino acids long. The only DNA kept is the CDR3, 36 bases in frame from the first base. The V and J ends are trimmed by 10 bases and 5 bases, leaving 16 bases between them. This chain joins TRBV5-1 to TRBJ2-7, and the D gene may be TRBD2, 6 bases matching. The material sequenced was PBMCs. The receptor comes from a male donor in good health and CMV-seronegative. The nucleotide sequence reads TGCGCCTGTACGGGGACTGGCGACGAGCAGTACTTC. It specifies CACTGTGDEQYF.